This T cell receptor beta chain originates from a study of Ad26.COV2.S vaccination and SARS-CoV-2 variants. Study-level points and caveats: Among vaccine recipients, spike-specific TCR breadth exceeded that of placebo recipients.

Regarding this clone: No antigen is known for it.

Profiling relied on immunoSEQ multiplex PCR, and the TCRdb table lists in-frame clones only, not all of them. Of 250,000 or so clones listed, roughly 87% are singletons. Treatment reported: roughly 19 received Ad26.COV2.S at low or high dose, single or two shots; roughly 5 received placebo; per-sample allocation not given. Each sample was drawn 63 days after the first injection (of vaccine or placebo). Expression of Wuhan-strain SARS-CoV-2 spike came from the Ad26 vector that formed the vaccine. CDR3 size: 16 residues. With 2 bases removed from V and 0 bases from J, the gap between germline ends came to 10 bases. Germline V CDR1 and CDR2: LNHDA, SQIVND (reference sequence).

The sequence was obtained from a person aged 18-60 years who received the Ad26.COV2.S COVID-19 vaccine or a placebo. This material consisted of peripheral blood, taken in a trial of Ad26.COV2.S vaccine versus placebo. The V call is TRBV19, the J call TRBJ1-4; no clear D gene. The CDR3 coding sequence is TGTGCCAGTAGTATACGGAACAGTGCAACTAATGAAAAACTGTTTTTT. Residues: CASSIRNSATNEKLFF.